What follows describes a single TCR beta chain. Antigen unknown. These data originate in a study of Ad26.COV2.S vaccination and SARS-CoV-2 variants. Study at large: Trial arm assignment for the donor was COV1001 Ad26.COV2.S.

The method was immunoSEQ multiplex PCR; TCRdb's version includes in-frame clones alone and lacks a portion of them. The sample records 500,000 or so clones, around 90% being singletons. V was cut by 7 bases and J by 4 bases, with 13 bases left in between. The germline gives CDR1 MNHEY, CDR2 SMNVEV (reference sequence). The CDR3 loop spans 14 amino acids. Notes on the study in general: Non-spike TCR breadth did not differ much between vaccine and placebo recipients. Among vaccine recipients, spike-specific TCR breadth exceeded that of placebo recipients.

Treatment given: some 20 received Ad26.COV2.S at low or high dose, single or two shots; several received placebo; per-sample allocation not given. Samples came from day 63 after the first vaccine or placebo injection. Whoever gave the sample was an adult aged 18-55 years in Boston. This specimen was peripheral blood, taken in a trial of Ad26.COV2.S vaccine versus placebo. V usage is TRBV27 and J usage is TRBJ2-2; perhaps TRBD2 as D (6 bases). This clonotype was sampled from a person between 18 and 59 years old who received the Ad26.COV2.S COVID-19 vaccine or a placebo. In nucleotides, the CDR3 is TGTGCCAGCACCCGGGAGAGACCCACCGGGGAGCTGTTTTTT. Protein sequence: CASTRERPTGELFF.